The clone carrying this TCR beta chain was counted a few times. Its antigen is unidentified. Produced via immunoSEQ multiplex PCR; TCRdb's table is partial and in-frame only. This table has over 850,000 clones, 75% to 80% appearing once. It was into CD45RA+ naive and CD45RA-negative memory subsets that the CD4+ cells were split. The sample belongs to a study of shared clonotypes between healthy human individuals. The overall study: In total, the donors were two women and a few men aged 18 to 49.

This CDR3 is 12 amino acids long. With 1 base removed from V and 8 bases from J, the gap between germline ends came to 11 bases. CDR1 is GTSNPN, CDR2 SVGIG, per germline (reference sequence). Study-level results: For naive CD4 cells, roughly 5.5% of clonotypes were shared across a handful of donors.

The TCR sequence derives from a man aged 18 to 30 in good health. Some clones in this sample may be carry-over from other donors' samples. The sequenced material came from memory CD4+ T cells from PBMCs. The sample's subset: CD45RA-negative fraction. The V call is TRBV30, the J call TRBJ1-2, with a tentative D call TRBD1 (6 bases). The CDR3 DNA follows: TGTGCCTGGAGTGGAGGGGGTGGAGGCTACACCTTC. Encoded protein: CAWSGGGGGYTF.